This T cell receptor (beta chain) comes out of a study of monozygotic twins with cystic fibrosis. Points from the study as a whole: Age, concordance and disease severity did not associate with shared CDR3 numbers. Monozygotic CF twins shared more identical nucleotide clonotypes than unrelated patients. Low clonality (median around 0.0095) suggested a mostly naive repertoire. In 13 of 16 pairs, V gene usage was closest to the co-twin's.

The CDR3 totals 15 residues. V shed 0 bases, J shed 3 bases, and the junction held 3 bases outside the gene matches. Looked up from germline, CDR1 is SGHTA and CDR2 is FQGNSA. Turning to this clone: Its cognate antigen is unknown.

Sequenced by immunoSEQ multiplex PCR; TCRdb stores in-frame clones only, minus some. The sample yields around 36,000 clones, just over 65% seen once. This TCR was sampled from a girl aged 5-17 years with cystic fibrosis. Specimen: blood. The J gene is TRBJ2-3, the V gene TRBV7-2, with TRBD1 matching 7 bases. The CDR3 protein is CASSLADRRTDTQYF. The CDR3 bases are TGTGCCAGCAGCTTAGCGGACAGGAGAACAGATACGCAGTATTTT. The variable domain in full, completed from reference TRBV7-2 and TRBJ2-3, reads GAGVSQSPSNKVTEKGKDVELRCDPISGHTALYWYRQSLGQGLEFLIYFQGNSAPDKSGLPSDRFSAERTGGSVSTLTIQRTQQEDSAVYLCASSLADRRTDTQYFGPGTRLTVL.